Listed below are T cell receptor beta chains from one sample, sequenced in a study of CD8 T cells in ankylosing spondylitis. TCRdb passed the 5' RACE reads through MiXCR, listing each CDR3 protein once. The data show about 92,000 distinct CDR3 sequences, 8.5% to 9% seen once. Input material: blood, either unsorted or a sorted T cell fraction (not recorded which). These receptors were collected from a male donor with ankylosing spondylitis or in good health (not recorded which). The CDR3 runs from the conserved cysteine through the conserved F or W. The D gene is left open where the match is weak. A clone size is listed for some rows: how often the clone was seen (once, few, many), or a class if it is expanded.

clone_size j_call d_call v_call cdr3_nt cdr3_aa
many TRBJ1-1 TRBD1 TRBV20-1 TGCAGTGCTAGTGCTGGGGACAGTCACACTGAAGCTTTCTTT CSASAGDSHTEAFF
few TRBJ1-6 NA TRBV18 TGTGCCAGCTCACCGGACGGAGATAATTCACCCCTCCACTTT CASSPDGDNSPLHF
NA TRBJ2-1 TRBD1 TRBV29-1 TGCAGCGCCGCGACAGGGGTCTATGAGCAGTTCTTC CSAATGVYEQFF
many TRBJ2-7 NA TRBV7-9 TGTGCCAGCAGCTCCGGGGATAGAGTCTACGAGCAGTACTTC CASSSGDRVYEQYF
many TRBJ2-7 TRBD1 TRBV29-1 TGCAGCGTTATGACAGGGGTATACGAGCAGTACTTC CSVMTGVYEQYF
few TRBJ2-1 NA TRBV28 TGTGCCAGCAGTGTCGGGGGTCTCTCCTACAATGAGCAGTTCTTC CASSVGGLSYNEQFF
few TRBJ2-5 NA TRBV7-6 TGTGCTAGCAGCTCCGCGGGGACCTCAGAGACCCAGTACTTC CASSSAGTSETQYF
many TRBJ1-6 TRBD1 TRBV5-1 TGCGCCAGCAGCCAGGGGGAACCCAATTCACCCCTCCACTTT CASSQGEPNSPLHF
few TRBJ2-3 NA TRBV13 TGTGCCAGCAGCTTAGGCACGGGGCAGGTCACAGATACGCAGTATTTT CASSLGTGQVTDTQYF
many TRBJ1-6 TRBD1 TRBV5-1 TGCGCCAGCAGCTTCCGGGACAGGACGTCTCCCCTCCACTTT CASSFRDRTSPLHF
many TRBJ1-2 NA TRBV7-3 TGTGCCAGCAGCTTAAGCCCGGACAGAAACTATGGCTACACCTTC CASSLSPDRNYGYTF
few TRBJ1-5 NA TRBV30 TGTGCCTGGAGCGTTGGCTTAGGCAATCAGCCCCAGCATTTT CAWSVGLGNQPQHF
many TRBJ2-7 NA TRBV12-3/TRBV12-4 TGTGCCAGCAGTTTCGGGGGAAACTACGAGCAGTACTTC CASSFGGNYEQYF
NA TRBJ2-7 TRBD1 TRBV11-2 TGTGCCAGCAGACAACCGGGACAGGGATCCTACGAGCAGTACTTC CASRQPGQGSYEQYF
many TRBJ1-2 NA TRBV27 TGTGCCAGCAGTTCCTTGACCACCGCTGGCTACACCTTC CASSSLTTAGYTF
many TRBJ1-1 NA TRBV12-3/TRBV12-4 TGTGCCAGCAGTTTAGTTAGGGTTGGAGGGAAGGCTGAAGCTTTCTTT CASSLVRVGGKAEAFF
NA TRBJ2-1 TRBD1 TRBV20-1 TGCAGTGCTGAACCCGGGACAGGAACCTACAATGAGCAGTTCTTC CSAEPGTGTYNEQFF
many TRBJ2-7 TRBD1 TRBV5-1 TGCGCCAGCAGCTCAGGATCCGACAGGGGCTTAGACGAGCAGTACTTC CASSSGSDRGLDEQYF
few TRBJ2-5 TRBD2 TRBV5-1 TGCGCCAGCTCGACTAGCGGGCAAGAGACCCAGTACTTC CASSTSGQETQYF
NA TRBJ2-1 NA TRBV11-2 TGTGCCAGCAGCTTAGGCAAGGGCAGGGGCACCTACAATGAGCAGTTCTTC CASSLGKGRGTYNEQFF
NA TRBJ2-7 NA TRBV7-2 TGTGCCAGCAGCCTTTTAACCTACGAGCAGTACTTC CASSLLTYEQYF
few TRBJ2-3 NA TRBV7-9 TGTGCCAGCAGCTTTCGGTACGGAGGCACAGATACGCAGTATTTT CASSFRYGGTDTQYF